This T cell receptor (beta chain) emerged from a study of identical twins. Unique molecular identifiers were present on the cDNA, and a universal primer site came from template switching. TCRdb itself ran the 5' RACE reads through MiXCR, one entry per CDR3 protein. The sample includes 300,000 to 350,000 distinct CDR3 sequences, 9% to 15% of them seen just once. The CDR3 is 13 amino acids. The V gene lost 2 bases and the J gene lost 10 bases, with 13 bases spanning the gap. Germline V CDR1 and CDR2: MRHNA, SNTAGT. This same sample was also taken into another study, of yellow fever vaccine responses in identical twins.

This clonotype was obtained from a woman between 18 and 29 years old in good health. V is TRBV6-4 and J is TRBJ2-3; possibly TRBD2 for D (6 bases). The sequenced sample consisted of CD8+ T cells sorted from blood. Written as DNA, the CDR3 is TGTGCCAGCAGTGACGCACCACTAGCCCCGCAGTATTTT. It is translated as CASSDAPLAPQYF.